Listed below are T cell receptor beta chains from one sample, sequenced in a study of T cell responses to AZD1222 COVID-19 vaccine. TCRdb's copy holds only in-frame clones and misses some; the assay was immunoSEQ multiplex PCR. This repertoire shows 150,000 to 200,000 clones, 80% to 95% found once; its top ten account for less than 2.5%. This specimen consisted of peripheral blood, obtained on day 0 of AZD1222 vaccination. These receptors originate from an adult in good health. Each CDR3 is given with its conserved first and last residue. The D gene is left open where the match is weak. Part of the rows lack a size; the others show once, few, many or a class for expanded clones.

TGTGCCAGCTCACCGCAGGGACAGGGGGCCTACGAGCAGTACTTC | CASSPQGQGAYEQYF | TRBV18 | NA | TRBD1 | TRBJ2-7
TGCGCCAGCAGCCAAGGACAGGGGACAAATTCACCCCTCCACTTT | CASSQGQGTNSPLHF | TRBV4-1 | NA | TRBD1 | TRBJ1-6
TGTGCCACCCGCGAAGGACAGGGGTTTGAAAAACTGTTTTTT | CATREGQGFEKLFF | TRBV15 | once | TRBD1 | TRBJ1-4
TGCGCCAGCACAGGGGACTATGGCTACACCTTC | CASTGDYGYTF | TRBV5-1 | NA | NA | TRBJ1-2
TGCGCCAGCAGCCAAGGAACGGCGTCCTACGAGCAGTACTTC | CASSQGTASYEQYF | TRBV4-1 | NA | NA | TRBJ2-7
TGTGCCAGCAGTTATGGTGGACAGCGCAATCAGCCCCAGCATTTT | CASSYGGQRNQPQHF | TRBV6-6 | NA | NA | TRBJ1-5
TGTGCCAGCAGTTCTGCCCTAGCGGGGGGCCAAGAGACCCAGTACTTC | CASSSALAGGQETQYF | TRBV6-5 | NA | TRBD2 | TRBJ2-5
TGTGCCAGCAGGATTGGGACAGCTTATTACAATGAGCAGTTCTTC | CASRIGTAYYNEQFF | TRBV27 | NA | TRBD1 | TRBJ2-1
TGCGCCAGCAGCTTGGGACAAATCAACTACGAGCAGTACTTC | CASSLGQINYEQYF | TRBV5-1 | NA | NA | TRBJ2-7
TGTGCCATCAGGGAGGGGGCGAATAGCAATCAGCCCCAGCATTTT | CAIREGANSNQPQHF | TRBV10-3 | NA | TRBD1 | TRBJ1-5
TGTGCCAGTAGCTTCGGACAGGGCTCGTTCAATGAGCAGTTCTTC | CASSFGQGSFNEQFF | TRBV19 | once | TRBD1 | TRBJ2-1
TGTGCCAGCAGTTCCCCGGGACAGTTGAACAATGAGCAGTTCTTC | CASSSPGQLNNEQFF | TRBV28 | NA | TRBD1 | TRBJ2-1
TGTGCCAGCTCCGTGGCCGTTTATAATTCACCCCTCCACTTT | CASSVAVYNSPLHF | TRBV27 | once | NA | TRBJ1-6
TGCGCCAGCAGCTTGGAGCCGGGGGCAGTGCAGCCCCAGCATTTT | CASSLEPGAVQPQHF | TRBV5-1 | NA | NA | TRBJ1-5
TGTGCCAGCAGTCTACAGGGGGCAACTAATGAAAAACTGTTTTTT | CASSLQGATNEKLFF | TRBV2 | NA | TRBD1 | TRBJ1-4
TGTGCCAGCAGCCTCGACGGGGGGGGAAATCAGCCCCAGCATTTT | CASSLDGGGNQPQHF | TRBV7-2 | NA | NA | TRBJ1-5